The 21 T cell receptor beta chains below come from one sample, sequenced in a study of blood T cell repertoires in COVID-19. Assay used: immunoSEQ multiplex PCR; TCRdb lists only in-frame clones, some missing. The profile shows over 150,000 clones, around 85% of them singletons. The specimen sequenced was peripheral blood. These receptors all come from a man in his fifties or sixties with COVID-19, enrolled during active disease.

The genes are TRBV30 and TRBJ2-1; TRBD2 matches at 10 bases. The V and J ends lost 3 bases and 9 bases, in that order; junction bases with no gene match: 2. Germline values: CDR1 GTSNPN, CDR2 SVGIG (reference sequence). The CDR3 runs 12 residues. CDR3 nucleotide sequence: TGTGCCTGGAGCGGGACTAGCGTTGAGCAGTTCTTC. Its protein is CAWSGTSVEQFF.

The genes are TRBV11-1 and TRBJ1-3; 7 bases line up with TRBD1. J lost 0 bases, V lost 6 bases, and 5 bases had no gene match. CDR1 is SGHAT, CDR2 FQDESV, per germline (reference sequence). The length of the CDR3 is 15 residues. This CDR3 is CASRMDRNSGNTIYF. CDR3 nucleotides: TGTGCCAGCAGAATGGACAGGAACTCTGGAAACACCATATATTTT.

V usage is TRBV19 and J usage is TRBJ1-1; unclear D gene. The germline V gene encodes CDR1 LNHDA and CDR2 SQIVND (reference sequence). This CDR3 comprises 10 residues. V shed 11 bases and J shed 10 bases, with 14 bases lying between them. Here the CDR3 DNA reads TGTGCCGAAATAAAAAGAGGAGCTTTCTTT. Its protein is CAEIKRGAFF. Combining the CDR3 with reference TRBV19 and TRBJ1-1 gives the whole variable domain DGGITQSPKYLFRKEGQNVTLSCEQNLNHDAMYWYRQDPGQGLRLIYYSQIVNDFQKGDIAEGYSVSREKKESFPLTVTSAQKNPTAFYLCAEIKRGAFFGQGTRLTVV.

This chain links TRBV9 with TRBJ1-1, with D perhaps matching TRBD1 (6 bases). This CDR3 has 16 amino acids. The germline V and J ends were trimmed by 3 bases and 0 bases, with 15 bases remaining between them. Germline CDR1 SGDLS, CDR2 YYNGEE. CDR3 sequence: CASSARAGTMNTEAFF. The CDR3, as DNA: TGTGCCAGCAGCGCAAGAGCCGGGACAATGAACACTGAAGCTTTCTTT.

CDR3 in DNA: TGTGCCAGTAGTAAAACCGGGGGGGGGCAGCCCCAGCATTTT. It codes for CASSKTGGGQPQHF. The J gene is TRBJ1-5, the V gene TRBV19; perhaps TRBD1 as D (5 bases). The CDR3 sequence is 14 residues long. Per the germline V gene, CDR1 is LNHDA and CDR2 is SQIVND (reference sequence). V lost 4 bases, J lost 7 bases, and 14 bases lay in between.

The chain uses TRBV11-3 and TRBJ1-3; D is uncertain. Germline CDR1 is SGHNT and CDR2 is YENEEA. The CDR3 covers 16 residues. The ends were cut back, 1 base at V and 0 bases at J, with 10 bases in the middle. This CDR3 reads CASSLVPVISGNTIYF. In nucleotides, the CDR3 is TGTGCCAGCAGCTTAGTGCCGGTGATCTCTGGAAACACCATATATTTT.

The CDR3 loop reads CASSQNTGAGSPLHF. DNA for the CDR3: TGTGCCAGCAGCCAAAATACAGGGGCTGGGTCACCCCTCCACTTT. The chain links TRBV3-1 (or the pseudogene TRBV3-2) to TRBJ1-6, with TRBD1 matching over 7 bases. This CDR3 has 15 amino acids. Per the germline V gene, CDR1 is LGHDT and CDR2 is YNNKEL (reference sequence). The junction had 8 bases not matched to a gene; V was cut back by 2 bases and J by 10 bases.

The chain combines TRBV19 with TRBJ1-3; no firm D call. The CDR3 runs 15 residues. The V end was cut by 4 bases, the J end by 1 base, with 11 bases between. Germline V gene sequence: CDR1 LNHDA, CDR2 SQIVND (reference sequence). CDR3 sequence reads: CASSTWASSGNTIYF. The CDR3 bases are TGTGCCAGTAGTACGTGGGCAAGTTCTGGAAACACCATATATTTT.

The V and J genes are TRBV5-1 and TRBJ1-6; 8 nucleotides agree with TRBD1. The CDR3 totals 15 residues. The germline CDR1 and CDR2 sequences are SGHRS and YFSETQ. The ends lost 4 bases at V and 7 bases at J; junction bases unmatched: 7. The CDR3 loop is CASSRSGQENSPLHF. CDR3 DNA sequence: TGCGCCAGCAGCAGGTCGGGACAGGAGAATTCACCCCTCCACTTT.

This clone was recorded once. The rearrangement joins TRBV10-3 to TRBJ1-1; TRBD1 might be the D (5 bases). The CDR3 spans 15 residues. Trimming left V 2 bases short and J 0 bases short, with 10 bases between. Looked up from germline, CDR1 is ENHRY and CDR2 is SYGVKD. CDR3 sequence (DNA): TGTGCCATCAGTGAGAGGGGCTGGATGAACACTGAAGCTTTCTTT. Translated, it gives CAISERGWMNTEAFF.

The V call is TRBV21-1, the J call TRBJ1-1; the D call of TRBD1 is as the table states it, not checked on the DNA. TRBV21-1 is described as a pseudogene. The CDR3 runs to 12 residues. CDR3 in amino acids: CARKQGYTEAFF. As DNA, the CDR3 is TGTGCCAGGAAACAGGGGTACACTGAAGCTTTCTTT.

The chain couples TRBV6-5 to TRBJ1-1, with D tentatively TRBD1 (5 bases). The germline V gene encodes CDR1 MNHEY and CDR2 SVGAGI. CDR3 size: 15 residues. V gave up 6 bases and J gave up 5 bases, with 19 bases separating them. The CDR3 DNA reads TGTGCCAGCAGCCCCTCTCATGCGGAGGGGACTGAAGCTTTCTTT. Amino acids: CASSPSHAEGTEAFF.

The chain joins TRBV14 to TRBJ2-5; D remains unclear. The length of the CDR3 is 13 residues. Trimming cost V 6 bases and J 0 bases, with 8 bases left between them. The V gene's germline CDR1 is SGHDN and CDR2 FVKESK. Here the CDR3 reads CASSQTNQETQYF. CDR3 nucleotide sequence: TGTGCCAGCAGTCAAACAAACCAAGAGACCCAGTACTTC. Variable domain in full (rest from reference TRBV14 and TRBJ2-5): EAGVTQFPSHSVIEKGQTVTLRCDPISGHDNLYWYRRVMGKEIKFLLHFVKESKQDESGMPNNRFLAERTGGTYSTLKVQPAELEDSGVYFCASSQTNQETQYFGPGTRLLVL.

The CDR3 here is CASSYRGTGLSGANVLTF. The CDR3 DNA sequence: TGTGCCAGCAGTTACCGCGGGACAGGGCTATCTGGGGCCAACGTCCTGACTTTC. The V call is TRBV6-7, the J call TRBJ2-6, with 9 bases lining up with TRBD1. TRBV6-7 is assigned to the ORF class and has an uncertain function. The CDR3 length is 18 residues. Losses at the gene ends were 2 bases for V and 1 base for J; bases not matched to a gene: 6.

The chain carries TRBV7-2 and TRBJ1-4; D unresolved. Germline assignment: CDR1 SGHTA and CDR2 FQGNSA. The CDR3 has 15 residues. V lost 1 base and J lost 0, with 6 bases in between. The CDR3 sequence is CASSLVIATNEKLFF. For the CDR3, the DNA is TGTGCCAGCAGCTTAGTCATAGCAACTAATGAAAAACTGTTTTTT. The full variable domain, rest sourced from reference TRBV7-2 and TRBJ1-4, is GAGVSQSPSNKVTEKGKDVELRCDPISGHTALYWYRQSLGQGLEFLIYFQGNSAPDKSGLPSDRFSAERTGGSVSTLTIQRTQQEDSAVYLCASSLVIATNEKLFFGSGTQLSVL.

The V gene is TRBV19, the J gene TRBJ2-1; TRBD1 is a possible D gene (5 bases). The V end lost 6 bases, the J end lost 6 bases, and 21 bases lay between the germline ends. CDR1 is LNHDA and CDR2 is SQIVND in the germline V gene (reference sequence). The CDR3 totals 16 residues. DNA for the CDR3: TGTGCCAGTAGGCCCCTCAAAGGACAACTTATCAATGAGCAGTTCTTC. Encoded protein: CASRPLKGQLINEQFF.

Concerning this clone: Other DNA sequences from this sample encode an identical CDR3 as well. The V gene is TRBV4-1, the J gene TRBJ1-1, with D tentatively TRBD1 (5 bases). Between the trimmed V and J ends, which lost 2 bases and 5 bases, there was a span of 18 bases. Germline V gene data show CDR1 as MGHRA and CDR2 as YSYEKL. There are 16 residues in the CDR3. The DNA for the CDR3 is TGCGCCAGCAGCCAATTTCAGGGCCGGACGAATACTGAAGCTTTCTTT. Translation: CASSQFQGRTNTEAFF.

The chain couples TRBV3-1 (or the pseudogene TRBV3-2) to TRBJ2-2; the D is unclear. CDR1 and CDR2 from the germline V gene are LGHDT and YNNKEL (reference sequence). Trimming pared 6 bases from V and 5 bases from J, leaving 19 bases between. This CDR3 is 16 amino acids long. The CDR3 nucleotides read TGTGCCAGCAGGGATCCGCGAACACCGGGTACCGGGGAGCTGTTTTTT. Amino acid sequence: CASRDPRTPGTGELFF.

The CDR3 region has the DNA TGTGCCAGCAGCGTAGCGGCAGGGATAGGGTCACCCCTCCACTTT. As protein: CASSVAAGIGSPLHF. The chain carries TRBV9 and TRBJ1-6; TRBD1 is a possible D gene (5 bases). The CDR3 is made up of 15 amino acids. Trimming left V 0 bases short and J 10 bases short, with 14 bases between. The V gene's germline CDR1 is SGDLS and CDR2 YYNGEE.

This clone was seen repeatedly, ten times or more. Here the CDR3 DNA reads TGTGCCAGCAGCAATAGGGGAATAACTGGAAACACCATATATTTT. It is translated as CASSNRGITGNTIYF. The rearrangement links TRBV21-1 to TRBJ1-3; the table assigns TRBD1, which was not confirmed against the DNA. TRBV21-1 represents a pseudogene. The CDR3 is 15 amino acids.

The V and J genes are TRBV7-8 and TRBJ2-7; TRBD1 is a possible D gene (5 bases). V was pared by 5 bases and J by 7 bases, with 12 bases between. The CDR3 runs to 12 residues. Looked up from germline, CDR1 is SGHVS and CDR2 is FQNEAQ. The CDR3 sequence is CASSDQGKEQYF. In nucleotides, the CDR3 is TGTGCCAGCAGCGATCAGGGAAAGGAGCAGTACTTC.